This record concerns one T cell receptor (beta chain) sequence. This specimen belongs to a study of OX40 agonist ivuxolimab in advanced cancers. Study-level background: Every 2 weeks, patients got intravenous ivuxolimab at one of six dose levels (0.01-10 mg/kg).

The data were produced by immunoSEQ multiplex PCR, yet TCRdb's version contains in-frame clones alone and is incomplete. The sample lists 20,000 to 25,000 clones; around nine tenths were seen once. The sample was CD4+ or CD8+ T cells sorted from blood, taken in a trial of the OX40 agonist ivuxolimab. The sequence came from an adult with an advanced solid tumor such as melanoma, head and neck, liver or kidney cancer.

The DNA for the CDR3 is TGCGCCAGCACCCCCGGGCCAGCGGAAAGCTCCTACGAGCAGTACTTC. Encoded protein: CASTPGPAESSYEQYF. The V gene is TRBV5-1, the J gene TRBJ2-7; TRBD2 might be the D (5 bases). The CDR3 loop spans 16 amino acids. Looked up from germline, CDR1 is SGHRS and CDR2 is YFSETQ. V lost 6 bases, J lost 0 bases, and 19 bases lay in between. Full variable domain (rest looked up from reference TRBV5-1 and TRBJ2-7): KAGVTQTPRYLIKTRGQQVTLSCSPISGHRSVSWYQQTPGQGLQFLFEYFSETQRNKGNFPGRFSGRQFSNSRSEMNVSTLELGDSALYLCASTPGPAESSYEQYFGPGTRLTVT.